This TCR beta chain was sequenced in a study of glioma-infiltrating T cells. Broader study findings: Gliomas, especially low-grade, showed above-expected tissue-blood divergence; non-neoplastic patients showed below. CDR3 overlap between tissue and blood was very small.

TCR alpha and beta CDR3 regions were amplified from RNA using iRepertoire nested multiplex PCR. One-step reverse transcription and amplification started from approximately 100-400 ng of tissue mRNA or PBMC total RNA. Via MiXCR, TCRdb re-called the multiplex PCR reads, giving one row per CDR3 protein. The data contain around 97,000 distinct CDR3 sequences, under 30% of them singletons. Concerning this clonotype itself: Its antigen remains unidentified.

The sequencing input was glioma tissue, nonneoplastic brain tissue, or PBMCs (not recorded which). The TCR sequence derives from a human donor with low-grade glioma or glioblastoma, undergoing nonglioma brain surgery, or in good health (not recorded which).

The CDR3 nucleotides are TGTGCTAGTGGTTTGCCGCTAGGCGAGCAGTACTTC. It codes for CASGLPLGEQYF. The chain has TRBV12-5 and TRBJ2-7, with D unresolved. The CDR3 consists of 12 residues. The V end was cut by 2 bases, the J end by 6 bases, with 8 bases between. Germline CDR1 reads LGHNT; CDR2 reads FRNRAP.